Listed below are T cell receptor beta chains from one sample, sequenced in a study of sequential checkpoint blockade in melanoma. Clones were sequenced by immunoSEQ multiplex PCR, and TCRdb holds only the in-frame ones, with some missing. The data contain 13,000 or so clones, less than 75% of them singletons. The source material was CD8+ T cells sorted from blood (inferred from file names), sampled from a patient given nivolumab and ipilimumab in sequence. The origin of the receptors is a human donor with melanoma. CDR3s include the opening cysteine and the closing phenylalanine or tryptophan. The D gene is left open where the match is weak. Size is stated for part of the rows, as once, few or many counts, or as a class when the clone is expanded.

abundance	v_gene	j_gene	d_gene	CDR3aa	CDR3nt
-	TRBV23-1	TRBJ2-1	TRBD2	CASSHRTSYADYNEQFF	TGCGCCAGCAGTCACCGGACTAGCTATGCGGACTACAATGAGCAGTTCTTC
-	TRBV19	TRBJ2-3	TRBD2	CASRASGAFTDTQYF	TGTGCCAGTCGGGCTAGCGGGGCGTTCACAGATACGCAGTATTTT
once	TRBV4-1	TRBJ1-5	TRBD1	CASSLSTGANQPQHF	TGCGCCAGCAGCCTTTCGACAGGGGCTAATCAGCCCCAGCATTTT
few	TRBV28	TRBJ2-3	TRBD2	CASSFPTTGTSGATQYF	TGTGCCAGCAGTTTCCCTACGACCGGGACTAGCGGGGCTACGCAGTATTTT
-	TRBV7-3	TRBJ2-3	TRBD2	CASSLAGGSTDTQYF	TGTGCCAGCAGCTTAGCGGGGGGGAGCACAGATACGCAGTATTTT
-	TRBV4-1	TRBJ2-7	TRBD1	CASSQTRQGSYEQYF	TGCGCCAGCAGCCAAACTAGACAGGGCTCCTACGAGCAGTACTTC
-	TRBV28	TRBJ1-3	-	CASSFQTGNTIYF	TGTGCCAGCAGTTTTCAGACTGGAAACACCATATATTTT
-	TRBV7-9	TRBJ2-2	TRBD1	CASSLTDGQGTGELFF	TGTGCCAGCAGCTTAACCGACGGACAGGGGACCGGGGAGCTGTTTTTT
-	TRBV28	TRBJ2-7	-	CASSPGSEQYF	TGTGCCAGCAGCCCGGGAAGCGAGCAGTACTTC
-	TRBV5-1	TRBJ1-1	-	CASSLLDSTGAEAFF	TGCGCCAGCAGCTTGCTCGACAGTACGGGGGCTGAAGCTTTCTTT
-	TRBV15	TRBJ1-5	TRBD1	CATSRDRGHQPQHF	TGTGCCACCAGCAGAGATAGGGGGCATCAGCCCCAGCATTTT
-	TRBV5-4	TRBJ2-5	TRBD1	CASSFGTGGIGETQYF	TGTGCCAGCAGCTTCGGCACAGGGGGTATCGGAGAGACCCAGTACTTC
once	TRBV7-3	TRBJ2-5	TRBD2	CASSFGTSGSETQYF	TGTGCCAGCAGCTTTGGGACTAGCGGGAGTGAGACCCAGTACTTC
-	TRBV6-6	TRBJ1-5	-	CASSYSQTGNQPQHF	TGTGCCAGCAGTTACTCCCAGACAGGCAATCAGCCCCAGCATTTT
few	TRBV13	TRBJ2-2	TRBD1	CASSLVPDRVGPGELFF	TGTGCCAGCAGCTTAGTCCCCGACAGGGTAGGGCCCGGGGAGCTGTTTTTT
few	TRBV14	TRBJ2-7	TRBD2	CASSPLGAGGLYEQYF	TGTGCCAGCAGCCCCCTCGGCGCGGGAGGCCTCTACGAGCAGTACTTC
-	TRBV5-5	TRBJ2-6	TRBD1	CASSPHRDSDSGANVLTF	TGTGCCAGCAGCCCTCACCGGGACAGCGACTCTGGGGCCAACGTCCTGACTTTC